Listed below are T cell receptor beta chains from one sample, sequenced in a study of blood T cell repertoires in COVID-19. TCRdb keeps only in-frame clones here, not all; method: immunoSEQ multiplex PCR. The data contain some 240,000 clones, approximately 78% of them singletons. The sample consisted of peripheral blood. The source of these receptors is a woman aged 55-70 years with active or convalescent COVID-19. The CDR3 runs from the conserved cysteine through the conserved F or W. Expanded clones are given a class, and other clones once, few, many or no size at all.

j_gene	v_gene	abundance	CDR3aa
TRBJ2-1	TRBV7-9	once	CASSLVVISSYNEQFF
TRBJ1-3	TRBV12-3/TRBV12-4	.	CASSPYRNTIYF
TRBJ1-2	TRBV11-2	.	CASSLAGRGRRNYGYTF
TRBJ2-3	TRBV9	.	CASSVERGFTDTQYF
TRBJ2-1	TRBV2	.	CASSEPGQGAQSSYNEQFF
TRBJ2-2	TRBV30	.	CAWSVAGQGVTGELFF
TRBJ2-3	TRBV10-3	.	CAISPGRGTDTQYF
TRBJ1-5	TRBV2	many	CASSEIDRGSGPQHF
TRBJ1-2	TRBV19	.	CASSIHPGQGSAYGYTF
TRBJ1-1	TRBV7-3	.	CASSFGEGAEAFF
TRBJ1-5	TRBV2	.	CASSEETLTNQPQHF
TRBJ1-4	TRBV18	.	CASSPQHGGLANEKLFF
TRBJ2-5	TRBV30	.	CAWSVNRGVKETQYF
TRBJ2-2	TRBV7-3	.	CASSLSTGTGELFF
TRBJ1-1	TRBV6-1	few	CASSEYKGLEAFF
TRBJ2-2	TRBV2	.	CASMDRKNTGELFF
TRBJ2-7	TRBV5-1	.	CASSLAASGGAGEQYF
TRBJ1-1	TRBV6-5	few	CASSWTGQGAAEAFF
TRBJ1-2	TRBV6-6	.	CASRPVPGTGNYGYTF
TRBJ2-1	TRBV6-6	.	CASSYGDSRRNEQFF
TRBJ1-2	TRBV18	.	CASSPLEKGDGYTF
TRBJ2-7	TRBV6-5	.	CASSYAHAGGHEQYF
TRBJ2-3	TRBV6-2/TRBV6-3	.	CASSSYGAPSTDTQYF